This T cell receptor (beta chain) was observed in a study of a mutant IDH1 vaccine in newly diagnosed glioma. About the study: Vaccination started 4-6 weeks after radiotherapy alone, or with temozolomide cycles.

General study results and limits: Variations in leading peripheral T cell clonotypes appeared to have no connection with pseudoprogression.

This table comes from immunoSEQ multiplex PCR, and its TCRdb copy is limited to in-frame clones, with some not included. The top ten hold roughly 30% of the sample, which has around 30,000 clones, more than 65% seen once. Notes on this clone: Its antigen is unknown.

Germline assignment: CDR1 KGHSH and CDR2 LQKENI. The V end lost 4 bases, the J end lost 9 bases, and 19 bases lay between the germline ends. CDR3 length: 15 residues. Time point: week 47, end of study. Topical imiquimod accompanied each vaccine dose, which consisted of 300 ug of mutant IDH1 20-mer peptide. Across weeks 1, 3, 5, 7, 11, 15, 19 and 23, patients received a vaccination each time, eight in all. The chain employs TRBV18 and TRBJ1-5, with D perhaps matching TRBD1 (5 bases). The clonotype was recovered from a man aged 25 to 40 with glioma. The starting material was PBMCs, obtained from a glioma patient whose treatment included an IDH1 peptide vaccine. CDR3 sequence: CASSLRDGGDMPQHF. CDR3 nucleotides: TGTGCCAGCTCACTCCGGGACGGGGGGGATATGCCCCAGCATTTT.